A selection of T cell receptor beta chains follows, all from one sample in a study of blood T cell repertoires in COVID-19. Measured with immunoSEQ multiplex PCR; TCRdb has only the in-frame clones, and not every one. Of under 150,000 clones listed, around 81% are singletons. Sequenced sample: peripheral blood. The receptor source for this set is an older woman with active or convalescent COVID-19. CDR3s include the opening cysteine and the closing phenylalanine or tryptophan. Each record gives: V gene, J gene, clone size, D gene, CDR3 protein, CDR3 DNA. A D gene is named only where the DNA matches it firmly. The size of a clone is reported for some rows only, either as once, few or many, or as a class for expanded clones.

>TRBV29-1|TRBJ1-1|.|.
CSVESRNTEAFF
TGCAGCGTTGAGAGCCGAAACACTGAAGCTTTCTTT
>TRBV7-6|TRBJ2-5|.|TRBD2
CASSLAGLAGQETQYF
TGTGCCAGCAGCTTAGCAGGACTAGCGGGCCAAGAGACCCAGTACTTC
>TRBV27|TRBJ1-4|.|.
CASSSPDSTLFF
TGTGCCAGCAGTTCCCCCGACAGCACACTGTTTTTT
>TRBV4-2|TRBJ1-2|.|TRBD1
CASSLGTGDYGYTF
TGTGCCAGCAGCCTTGGGACAGGGGACTATGGCTACACCTTC
>TRBV15|TRBJ1-5|.|.
CATSSPLRGDSNQPQHF
TGTGCCACCAGCAGCCCTCTCCGCGGGGATAGCAATCAGCCCCAGCATTTT
>TRBV4-3|TRBJ2-5|.|.
CASSQDNGETQYF
TGCGCCAGCAGCCAAGACAACGGAGAGACCCAGTACTTC
>TRBV19|TRBJ2-3|.|TRBD1
CASSIWAPGGYSDTQYF
TGTGCCAGTAGTATCTGGGCGCCAGGGGGTTACTCTGATACGCAGTATTTT
>TRBV5-1|TRBJ2-4|once|.
CASSLVPGQNIQYF
TGCGCCAGCAGCTTGGTTCCAGGGCAAAACATTCAGTACTTC
>TRBV5-1|TRBJ1-4|.|.
CASSLPTGEGLGEKLFF
TGCGCCAGCAGCTTGCCGACAGGCGAAGGGTTGGGAGAAAAACTGTTTTTT
>TRBV5-1|TRBJ1-4|.|TRBD1
CASSLEMGQLKKLFF
TGCGCCAGCAGCTTGGAAATGGGACAGTTAAAAAAACTGTTTTTT
>TRBV27|TRBJ2-3|.|.
CASSPVPTDTQYF
TGTGCCAGCAGCCCCGTCCCCACAGATACGCAGTATTTT
>TRBV7-2|TRBJ1-5|.|.
CASSFGQGNQPQHF
TGTGCCAGCAGCTTCGGGCAGGGAAATCAGCCCCAGCATTTT
>TRBV28|TRBJ1-5|.|TRBD1
CASSRTGKGQPQHF
TGTGCCAGCAGCCGGACAGGGAAGGGGCAGCCCCAGCATTTT
>TRBV5-4|TRBJ2-1|once|.
CASSLPRDEQFF
TGTGCCAGCAGCTTGCCTCGGGATGAGCAGTTCTTC
>TRBV7-2|TRBJ1-6|.|.
CASSFTGTTQVSPLHF
TGTGCCAGCAGCTTCACCGGGACAACCCAAGTCTCACCCCTCCACTTT
>TRBV29-1|TRBJ2-6|.|.
CSVSSGANVLTF
TGCAGCGTTTCTTCTGGGGCCAACGTCCTGACTTTC
>TRBV19|TRBJ1-5|.|.
CASTLGGNQQPQHF
TGTGCCAGTACCCTGGGAGGGAATCAGCAGCCCCAGCATTTT
>TRBV24-1|TRBJ1-5|.|TRBD1
CATSDMGQALGPHSNQPQHF
TGTGCCACCAGTGATATGGGACAGGCCTTGGGCCCTCATAGCAATCAGCCCCAGCATTTT
>TRBV5-1|TRBJ1-5|.|.
CASSLGPNQPQHF
TGCGCCAGCAGCTTGGGGCCTAATCAGCCCCAGCATTTT
>TRBV18|TRBJ1-1|.|.
CASSPKEQGGMNTEAFF
TGTGCCAGCTCACCAAAGGAGCAGGGAGGAATGAACACTGAAGCTTTCTTT
>TRBV3-1/TRBV3-2|TRBJ1-2|.|.
CASSQGFEEGGYTF
TGTGCCAGCAGCCAAGGCTTCGAGGAGGGCGGCTACACCTTC
>TRBV24-1|TRBJ1-4|.|TRBD1
CATSGRDSVEKLFF
TGTGCCACCAGTGGCCGGGACAGCGTTGAAAAACTGTTTTTT
>TRBV11-2|TRBJ2-5|.|.
CASSLGEYLQETQYF
TGTGCCAGCAGCTTAGGGGAGTACCTCCAAGAGACCCAGTACTTC
>TRBV19|TRBJ1-6|.|TRBD1
CASKRGTGTENSPLHF
TGTGCCAGTAAAAGGGGAACCGGGACAGAGAATTCACCCCTCCACTTT
>TRBV5-1|TRBJ1-5|.|.
CASSLYGGGEPQHF
TGCGCCAGCAGCCTTTATGGTGGCGGTGAGCCCCAGCATTTT
>TRBV5-5|TRBJ2-5|once|.
CASSPSSEETQYF
TGTGCCAGCAGCCCCAGCAGCGAAGAGACCCAGTACTTC
>TRBV13|TRBJ1-1|.|.
CASSRPVFRGLNTEAFF
TGTGCCAGCAGCCGACCCGTCTTCAGGGGACTAAACACTGAAGCTTTCTTT
>TRBV3-1/TRBV3-2|TRBJ1-2|.|TRBD1
CASSRSGTDYGYTF
TGTGCCAGCAGCCGTTCCGGGACAGACTATGGCTACACCTTC
>TRBV28|TRBJ2-3|.|TRBD2
CASSFGKLGGGASTDTQYF
TGTGCCAGCAGTTTCGGCAAGCTCGGCGGGGGGGCGAGCACAGATACGCAGTATTTT